One sample yielded the 20 T cell receptor beta chains listed below, sequenced in a study of blood T cell repertoires in COVID-19. Here immunoSEQ multiplex PCR was the method, and the copy in TCRdb shows in-frame clones only, minus some. The sample includes 100,000 to 150,000 clones, 60% to 85% of them seen just once. Sequencing was performed on peripheral blood. Every receptor here comes from a human donor with acute or convalescent COVID-19. The donor label of this sample is uncertain.

The chain recombines TRBV10-3 with TRBJ2-2; TRBD2 matches at 7 bases. This CDR3 region has 13 residues. Germline CDR1 reads ENHRY; CDR2 reads SYGVKD. Unmatched junction bases numbered 4, after V lost 8 bases and J lost 4 bases. The DNA of the CDR3 is TGTGCCATCCGAAGCGGGACCACCGGGGAGCTGTTTTTT. Residues: CAIRSGTTGELFF.

This clone has a handful of counts. The V gene is TRBV5-6, the J gene TRBJ2-1, with 11 bases matching TRBD2. Trimming took 4 bases from V and 10 from J; bases not matched to a gene: 16. This CDR3 comprises 17 residues. CDR1 and CDR2 from the germline V gene are SGHDT and YYEEEE. DNA of the CDR3: TGTGCCAGCAGCCTTCTAGCGGGGGGAACGCTTGGCCTCGAGCAGTTCTTC. The encoded protein is CASSLLAGGTLGLEQFF.

The chain uses TRBV7-9 and TRBJ2-5, with 7 bases fitting TRBD2. Trimming took 5 bases from V and 3 from J; bases not matched to a gene: 3. The V gene's germline CDR1 is SEHNR and CDR2 FQNEAQ (reference sequence). This CDR3 has 13 amino acids. The CDR3 loop reads CASSPGGEETQYF. In DNA, the CDR3 is TGTGCCAGCAGCCCTGGGGGGGAAGAGACCCAGTACTTC. Complete variable domain (other parts from reference TRBV7-9 and TRBJ2-5): DTGVSQNPRHKITKRGQNVTFRCDPISEHNRLYWYRQTLGQGPEFLTYFQNEAQLEKSRLLSDRFSAERPKGSFSTLEIQRTEQGDSAMYLCASSPGGEETQYFGPGTRLLVL.

In its sample, this clone was seen a few times. The chain combines TRBV5-3 with TRBJ1-4, with D perhaps TRBD1 (6 bases). TRBV5-3 is given ORF status, its function remaining uncertain. V lost 4 bases, J lost 5 bases, and 18 bases lay in between. The CDR3 has 16 residues. This CDR3 reads CARSPPTGAPNEKLFF. The DNA of the CDR3 is TGTGCCAGAAGCCCCCCGACAGGCGCTCCGAATGAAAAACTGTTTTTT.

This clone was detected a few times. V usage is TRBV6-4 and J usage is TRBJ2-3; TRBD2 matches at 14 bases. Unmatched junction bases numbered 0, after V lost 3 bases and J lost 4 bases. The CDR3 is 15 residues long. CDR1 and CDR2 (germline): MRHNA, SNTAGT. The CDR3 nucleotides are TGTGCCAGCAGTGAGGGACTAGCGGGGGCAGATACGCAGTATTTT. Translating it yields CASSEGLAGADTQYF.

J is TRBJ2-1 and V is TRBV19, with D possibly matching TRBD1 (7 bases). V lost 4 bases to trimming and J lost 8 bases, with 27 bases between them. The CDR3 runs 18 residues. CDR1 and CDR2 from the germline V gene are LNHDA and SQIVND (reference sequence). CDR3 in DNA: TGTGCCAGTAGTAGGGGGGCCCCAGGGGGTCGTCTACAGTATGAGCAGTTCTTC. It encodes CASSRGAPGGRLQYEQFF.

The chain carries TRBV6-4 and TRBJ2-1, with no clear D. Trimming took 0 bases from V and 6 from J, leaving 9 bases between them. Germline lookup yields CDR1 MRHNA and CDR2 SNTAGT. CDR3 length equals 14 residues. The CDR3 region has the DNA TGTGCCAGCAGTGACTCTTTCCCCAGCAATGAGCAGTTCTTC. Translating it yields CASSDSFPSNEQFF.

The V gene is TRBV5-1, the J gene TRBJ2-6; TRBD2 matches at 7 bases. J was trimmed by 0 bases and V by 1 base; bases with no gene match: 7. This CDR3 has 18 residues. The germline V gene has CDR1 SGHRS and CDR2 YFSETQ. DNA for the CDR3: TGCGCCAGCAGCTTGTTTTCGCGGGGGAGCTCTGGGGCCAACGTCCTGACTTTC. Residues: CASSLFSRGSSGANVLTF.

The gene calls are TRBV21-1 and TRBJ2-7; the table assigns TRBD2, which was not confirmed against the DNA. TRBV21-1 is flagged as a pseudogene. This CDR3 contains 16 residues. Here the CDR3 DNA reads TGTGCCAGCAGCAAAGTTACTAGCGGGGGCTCCTACGAGCAGTACGTC. It translates to CASSKVTSGGSYEQYV.

The chain links TRBV15 to TRBJ1-2, with 8 nucleotides matching TRBD1. V shed 3 bases and J 8 bases; nucleotides not matched to a gene: 8. Germline loops: CDR1 LNHNV, CDR2 YYDKDF (reference sequence). The CDR3 spans 14 residues. CDR3 nucleotide sequence: TGTGCCACCAGCAGGGACAGGGTATCGACGGGCTACACCTTC. It encodes CATSRDRVSTGYTF.

The gene calls are TRBV11-2 and TRBJ2-7; D might be TRBD1 (6 bases). CDR1 and CDR2 (germline): SGHAT, FQNNGV. The CDR3 length is 13 residues. V gave up 6 bases and J gave up 3 bases, with 12 bases separating them. CDR3 in amino acids: CASRIDRRYEQYF. The CDR3 region has the DNA TGTGCCAGCAGAATAGACAGGCGCTACGAGCAGTACTTC.

The chain has TRBV28 and TRBJ1-1, with D maybe TRBD1 (6 bases). The ends were cut back, 6 bases at V and 8 bases at J, with 13 bases in the middle. Per the germline V gene, CDR1 is MDHEN and CDR2 is SYDVKM. This CDR3 has 12 amino acids. The CDR3 protein is CASRITQGEAFF. The CDR3 coding sequence is TGTGCCAGCAGGATCACCCAGGGGGAAGCTTTCTTT.

The chain employs TRBV14 and TRBJ2-5; 10 nucleotides agree with TRBD2. V trimming: 3 bases; J trimming: 1 base; junction bases outside the gene matches: 11. CDR1 and CDR2 (germline): SGHDN, FVKESK. The CDR3 length is 18 residues. The CDR3 DNA sequence: TGTGCCAGCAGCCACGCACACCAACTAGCGGGGTTCCAAGAGACCCAGTACTTC. Its protein product is CASSHAHQLAGFQETQYF.

V usage is TRBV24-1 and J usage is TRBJ1-5; 9 positions agree with TRBD1. The V segment lost 2 bases and the J segment 3 bases; nucleotides outside the gene matches: 7. CDR1 is KGHDR and CDR2 is SFDVKD in the germline V gene. The CDR3 loop spans 17 amino acids. CDR3 sequence reads: CATSDSRTGAPNQPQHF. The CDR3, as DNA: TGTGCCACCAGTGATTCCCGGACAGGGGCTCCCAATCAGCCCCAGCATTTT.

This rearrangement joins TRBV7-2 to TRBJ2-7; 9 bases agree with TRBD1. After removal of 2 bases from V and 3 bases from J, the junction contained 8 bases not matched to a gene. Germline values: CDR1 SGHTA, CDR2 FQGNSA. The CDR3 is 16 residues long. In DNA form, the CDR3 reads TGTGCCAGCAGCTTAACCTCGACAGGGGGGGTCTACGAGCAGTACTTC. The encoded protein is CASSLTSTGGVYEQYF.

The rearrangement links TRBV28 to TRBJ2-5; 8 nucleotides agree with TRBD2. Germline V gives CDR1 MDHEN, CDR2 SYDVKM. The ends lost 4 bases at V and 5 bases at J; junction bases unmatched: 9. The CDR3 extends over 15 amino acids. CDR3 residues: CASSYPSGLGETQYF. The CDR3 nucleotides read TGTGCCAGCAGTTACCCTAGCGGGTTGGGGGAGACCCAGTACTTC.

The chain carries TRBV5-5 and TRBJ2-2, with D perhaps TRBD1 (5 bases). Germline lookup yields CDR1 SGHKS and CDR2 YYEKEE (reference sequence). This CDR3 has 15 residues. V was pared by 4 bases and J by 7 bases, with 17 bases between. The CDR3 DNA is TGTGCCAGCAGCCTCTGGGCCAGGGTGAACGGGGAGCTGTTTTTT. It codes for CASSLWARVNGELFF.

CDR3 coding DNA: TGTGCCAGCAGCCCCCTCGGAGGGGCGACTAATGAAAAACTGTTTTTT. It codes for CASSPLGGATNEKLFF. V gene TRBV14 combines with J gene TRBJ1-4; tentatively, D is TRBD1 (5 bases). Trimming removed 4 bases at V and 2 bases at J, with 14 bases between. The CDR3 runs to 16 residues. CDR1 is SGHDN, CDR2 FVKESK, per germline.

J is TRBJ2-1 and V is TRBV28, with 7 bases lining up with TRBD1. The V gene end was trimmed by 3 bases and the J gene end by 12 bases; junction bases not matched to a gene: 11. CDR1 is MDHEN, CDR2 SYDVKM, per germline. This CDR3 spans 14 amino acids. In DNA form, the CDR3 reads TGTGCCAGCAGTTTCTCGGACAGGAACGAGGGGCAGTTCTTC. This gives the protein CASSFSDRNEGQFF.

V is TRBV27 and J is TRBJ2-2; tentatively, D is TRBD1 (6 bases). V dropped 7 bases and J dropped 1 base, with 10 bases sitting between them. The CDR3 extends over 14 amino acids. Germline values: CDR1 MNHEY, CDR2 SMNVEV (reference sequence). The CDR3 protein is CASTTGWNTGELFF. The CDR3 bases are TGTGCCAGCACCACAGGGTGGAACACCGGGGAGCTGTTTTTT.